The rows below give T cell receptor beta chains drawn from one sample of a study of cytomegalovirus exposure and HLA in healthy donors. This table comes from immunoSEQ multiplex PCR, and its TCRdb copy is limited to in-frame clones, with some not included. The sample includes approximately 140,000 clones, approximately 80% seen only once; the top ten take about 4%. Sequenced sample: PBMCs. All receptors derive from a woman in her thirties or forties in good health and CMV-seronegative. Each CDR3 is given without its conserved first and last residue. D genes are given only for firm matches. Rows may omit the clone size; those that give it use once, few, many or a size class.

clone_size j_call d_call v_call cdr3_aa
once TRBJ2-7 - TRBV4-2 ASSQWDISSYEQY
- TRBJ2-6 TRBD2 TRBV19 ASSMTGGRGANVLT
once TRBJ1-2 - TRBV20-1 SARGGHGYT
- TRBJ2-7 - TRBV6-5 ASSYSRPPGVHEQY
- TRBJ2-1 - TRBV2 ASDLGGSGYNEQF
once TRBJ1-1 - TRBV29-1 SSPGLGSEAF
- TRBJ2-7 - TRBV28 ASRPPGSYEQY
- TRBJ2-7 TRBD1 TRBV7-2 ASSLGQPYEQY
- TRBJ2-1 - TRBV15 ATSRDTDNEQF
- TRBJ2-3 - TRBV14 ASSQLAGRSTDTQY
- TRBJ1-2 TRBD1 TRBV19 ASTLMDRGHNYGYT
- TRBJ2-7 - TRBV10-3 ATSGRNYEQY
- TRBJ1-5 - TRBV4-3 ASSQGYGNSNQPQH
- TRBJ1-3 - TRBV2 ASSEGTLRDTIY
few TRBJ1-1 - TRBV6-6 ARGHGVTEAF
many TRBJ1-5 - TRBV6-1 ASSEGIGQPAGPQH
- TRBJ1-2 TRBD1 TRBV11-2 ASSLDNWTGLYGYT
few TRBJ2-2 - TRBV6-5 ASSSDIFTGELF
once TRBJ1-2 - TRBV5-5 ASSLRTENYGYT
- TRBJ1-6 TRBD1 TRBV7-2 ASSLQGEGSPLH
- TRBJ1-2 TRBD1 TRBV6-6 ASSPTGGVGYT
few TRBJ2-6 - TRBV4-3 ASSQDYAGLLLPGANVLT
- TRBJ1-2 - TRBV7-9 ASSLLVSDGYT
once TRBJ1-2 - TRBV10-3 AISEPARMGGANYGYT
- TRBJ2-3 - TRBV5-4 ASSLVPRTSTDTQY
- TRBJ1-6 TRBD1 TRBV19 ASTTQGGNSPLH
- TRBJ1-1 - TRBV9 ASSVGGGDTEAF
few TRBJ1-5 - TRBV29-1 SAGQRPEGPQH
- TRBJ2-7 TRBD1 TRBV27 ASSLYRDRGGEQY
few TRBJ1-6 - TRBV5-4 ASKEQGHNSPLH
- TRBJ2-1 TRBD2 TRBV4-3 ASSQDRASGAYNEQF
few TRBJ1-4 - TRBV4-2 ASSQDTGVGTNEKLF
- TRBJ2-5 - TRBV6-6 ASRYSGGAAQETQY
- TRBJ2-7 TRBD2 TRBV5-1 ASSLGASGSYEQY
- TRBJ2-5 TRBD2 TRBV15 ATSRRGGPETQY